What follows are 17 T cell receptor beta chains derived from one specimen sequenced in a study of blood T cell repertoires in COVID-19. The protocol was immunoSEQ multiplex PCR, while the TCRdb copy is restricted to in-frame clones and leaves out a portion. The table lists tens of thousands of clones, about 89% of them singletons. The sequenced sample consisted of peripheral blood. Every receptor here comes from a man between 65 and 80 years old with active COVID-19.

The V gene is TRBV6-1, the J gene TRBJ2-5; TRBD1 matches 10 bases. Germline V lookup: CDR1 MNHNS, CDR2 SASEGT. J was trimmed by 5 bases and V by 3 bases; bases with no gene match: 6. The CDR3 is 15 amino acids. The CDR3 bases are TGTGCCAGCAGTGACCGACAGGGGGCCTGGGAGACCCAGTACTTC. This sequence encodes CASSDRQGAWETQYF.

The rearrangement links TRBV20-1 to TRBJ2-5, with 9 bases matching TRBD2. V trimming: 3 bases; J trimming: 5 bases; junction bases outside the gene matches: 13. Germline CDR1 reads DFQATT; CDR2 reads SNEGSKA (reference sequence). The CDR3 length is 16 residues. The CDR3: CSASSLAGIGGETQYF. CDR3 DNA: TGCAGTGCTAGTAGTCTAGCGGGGATCGGGGGGGAGACCCAGTACTTC.

This clone occurred a few times. The V and J genes are TRBV28 and TRBJ2-6; 7 bases align to TRBD1. The CDR3 has 16 amino acids. After removal of 5 bases from V and 2 bases from J, the junction contained 6 bases not matched to a gene. CDR1 is MDHEN, CDR2 SYDVKM, per germline. The CDR3 loop is CASSLTQGAGANVLTF. The CDR3 DNA reads as TGTGCCAGCAGTCTGACCCAGGGGGCTGGGGCCAACGTCCTGACTTTC. Using reference TRBV28 and TRBJ2-6 for the parts outside the CDR3, the full variable domain is DVKVTQSSRYLVKRTGEKVFLECVQDMDHENMFWYRQDPGLGLRLIYFSYDVKMKEKGDIPEGYSVSREKKERFSLILESASTNQTSMYLCASSLTQGAGANVLTFGAGSRLTVL.

The chain is built from TRBV5-1 and TRBJ2-7, with 7 bases lining up with TRBD2. CDR3 length equals 14 residues. V trimming: 3 bases; J trimming: 6 bases; junction bases outside the gene matches: 9. In germline, CDR1 is SGHRS, CDR2 YFSETQ. The DNA for the CDR3 is TGCGCCAGCAGCTCGCTGTCCAGGGAGGGCGAGCAGTACTTC. Protein sequence: CASSSLSREGEQYF.

V usage is TRBV5-6 and J usage is TRBJ1-1; D unresolved. Trimming left V 2 bases short and J 1 base short, with 9 bases between. The germline gives CDR1 SGHDT, CDR2 YYEEEE. This CDR3 contains 14 residues. The CDR3, as DNA: TGTGCCAGCAGCTTTCCTTCAGGGAACACTGAAGCTTTCTTT. Residues: CASSFPSGNTEAFF.

V is TRBV27 and J is TRBJ2-2; TRBD1 matches at 10 bases. CDR3 length equals 15 residues. Germline assignment: CDR1 MNHEY and CDR2 SMNVEV (reference sequence). V was pared by 6 bases and J by 4 bases, with 5 bases of the junction left unmatched. In nucleotides, the CDR3 is TGTGCCAGCAGGCCGGGACAGGGGCCCACCGGGGAGCTGTTTTTT. Its translation is CASRPGQGPTGELFF.

The chain joins TRBV11-2 to TRBJ2-1, with TRBD2 identical over 10 bases. Germline-derived CDR1 and CDR2 are SGHAT and FQNNGV. Trimming took 3 bases from V and 7 from J; bases not matched to a gene: 6. This CDR3 has 15 residues. The CDR3 loop is CASSLELAGINEQFF. The CDR3 DNA reads TGTGCCAGCAGCTTGGAACTAGCGGGGATAAATGAGCAGTTCTTC.

This clone is medium-sized. The chain is built from TRBV21-1 and TRBJ2-4; the table's D call TRBD1 went unverified against the DNA. TRBV21-1 is a recognized pseudogene. CDR3 length equals 19 residues. The CDR3 coding sequence is TGTGCCAGCAGCAAAGGTACGGGACAGGGTTTGGTAAGCAAAAACATTCAGTACTTC. This translates into CASSKGTGQGLVSKNIQYF.

The CDR3 region is CASSGQGKGKLFF. Written as DNA, the CDR3 is TGTGCCAGTAGTGGGCAGGGGAAAGGAAAACTGTTTTTT. The V and J genes are TRBV19 and TRBJ1-4; D is possibly TRBD1 (6 bases). V was trimmed by 5 bases and J by 10 bases, leaving 14 bases between them. The germline V gene has CDR1 LNHDA and CDR2 SQIVND (reference sequence). This CDR3 comprises 13 residues. The full variable domain, in which reference TRBV19 and TRBJ1-4 provide the parts outside the CDR3, is DGGITQSPKYLFRKEGQNVTLSCEQNLNHDAMYWYRQDPGQGLRLIYYSQIVNDFQKGDIAEGYSVSREKKESFPLTVTSAQKNPTAFYLCASSGQGKGKLFFGSGTQLSVL.

The chain combines TRBV20-1 with TRBJ1-1, with D hard to call. V lost 3 bases, J lost 1 base, and 6 bases lay in between. Germline V CDR1 and CDR2: DFQATT, SNEGSKA (reference sequence). The CDR3 totals 12 residues. The CDR3 loop is CSASPRNTEAFF. The CDR3 nucleotides are TGCAGTGCTAGTCCCCGGAACACTGAAGCTTTCTTT.

The chain recombines TRBV19 with TRBJ1-1, with 11 nucleotides matching TRBD1. Germline V gene data show CDR1 as LNHDA and CDR2 as SQIVND (reference sequence). CDR3 length: 15 residues. The V and J ends lost 3 bases and 4 bases, in that order; junction bases with no gene match: 4. This CDR3 is CASSIPGTGGTEAFF. CDR3 bases: TGTGCCAGTAGTATCCCCGGGACAGGGGGCACTGAAGCTTTCTTT.

J is TRBJ2-3 and V is TRBV7-9, with D maybe TRBD2 (5 bases). The CDR3 contains 17 residues. The V gene lost 3 bases and the J gene lost 3 bases, with 19 bases spanning the gap. Germline loops: CDR1 SEHNR, CDR2 FQNEAQ (reference sequence). The CDR3 DNA reads as TGTGCCAGCAGCTTGTTTCCGGAGGCCCTAGCAACAGATACGCAGTATTTT. This codes for CASSLFPEALATDTQYF.

The rearrangement links TRBV7-9 to TRBJ2-4, with a possible D match to TRBD1 (6 bases). Between the trimmed V and J ends, which lost 0 bases and 2 bases, there was a span of 14 bases. Germline V gene data show CDR1 as SEHNR and CDR2 as FQNEAQ (reference sequence). CDR3 length: 17 amino acids. CDR3 protein: CASSLALGQGTKNIQYF. The CDR3 DNA follows: TGTGCCAGCAGCTTAGCTTTAGGGCAGGGGACCAAAAACATTCAGTACTTC.

V gene TRBV29-1 combines with J gene TRBJ1-2; 7 bases fit TRBD1. The V segment lost 5 bases and the J segment 4 bases; nucleotides outside the gene matches: 7. This CDR3 contains 13 residues. CDR1 and CDR2 from the germline V gene are SQVTM and ANQGSEA. As DNA, the CDR3 is TGCAGCGTTAAGGGCAGGGGGTCCTATGGCTACACCTTC. Translating it yields CSVKGRGSYGYTF. Full variable domain (remainder filled in from reference TRBV29-1 and TRBJ1-2): SAVISQKPSRDICQRGTSLTIQCQVDSQVTMMFWYRQQPGQSLTLIATANQGSEATYESGFVIDKFPISRPNLTFSTLTVSNMSPEDSSIYLCSVKGRGSYGYTFGSGTRLTVV.

This clone was seen just once. The rearrangement uses TRBV27 and TRBJ2-3; 10 nucleotides agree with TRBD1. Germline assignment: CDR1 MNHEY and CDR2 SMNVEV (reference sequence). The junction had 10 bases not matched to a gene; V was cut back by 5 bases and J by 5 bases. The CDR3 sequence is 16 residues long. The CDR3 here is CASSNPGQGIGDTQYF. The CDR3 nucleotides read TGTGCCAGCAGTAACCCGGGACAGGGGATCGGAGATACGCAGTATTTT.

In DNA form, the CDR3 reads TGTGCCAACAGCCGGGACAGAGGAGATACGCAGTATTTT. As protein: CANSRDRGDTQYF. The chain joins TRBV6-2 or TRBV6-3 to TRBJ2-3, with 7 bases that match TRBD1. The CDR3 is made up of 13 amino acids. The ends lost 10 bases at V and 5 bases at J; junction bases unmatched: 9. From germline, CDR1 is MNHEY and CDR2 SVGEGT.

The chain carries TRBV2 and TRBJ1-6; a possible D gene is TRBD1 (5 bases). The CDR3 has 14 residues. V was clipped by 6 bases and J by 7 bases, with 13 bases between them. Germline loops: CDR1 SNHLY, CDR2 FYNNEI. CDR3 DNA sequence: TGTGCCAGCAGATTAAGACAGCAAAATTCACCCCTCCACTTT. Translated: CASRLRQQNSPLHF.